The entry that follows covers one T cell receptor beta chain sequence. Its matching antigen is unknown. This specimen belongs to a study of T cells in localized non-small cell lung cancer. Broader study findings: Across samples, adjacent lung featured a median approximately 60 of the top 100 tumor clones.

Using immunoSEQ multiplex PCR, the repertoire was profiled, and TCRdb retains in-frame clones only, with some absent. There are some 30,000 clones in the sample; approximately 90% occur only once, and about an eighth lies in the top ten. The CDR3 covers 14 residues. CDR1 is SGHAT and CDR2 is FQNNGV in the germline V gene. The V and J ends lost 5 bases and 8 bases, in that order; junction bases with no gene match: 6. This clonotype was obtained from an older female donor with stage II lung adenocarcinoma. Sequences were derived from peripheral blood mononuclear cells, sampled before any cancer treatment. The rearrangement uses TRBV11-2 and TRBJ1-2; 12 positions match TRBD1. The CDR3 protein is CASSKAGQGAGYTF. In DNA form, the CDR3 reads TGTGCCAGCAGCAAAGCGGGACAGGGGGCCGGCTACACCTTC.